Presented here are 21 T cell receptor beta chains from one specimen sequenced in a study of cytomegalovirus exposure and HLA in healthy donors. The PCR used 60 Vbeta and 13 Jbeta primers. Only in-frame clones appear in the TCRdb table, and some are missing; sequencing was by immunoSEQ multiplex PCR. The table lists about 73,000 clones, less than 80% of them singletons. Sequencing was carried out using PBMCs. The receptor set was obtained from a woman between 45 and 60 years old in good health and CMV-seropositive.

This clone was seen more than once but under ten times. CDR3 residues: CASRVTGYTGELFF. The CDR3 DNA reads TGTGCCAGCAGAGTCACAGGGTACACCGGGGAGCTGTTTTTT. The V gene is TRBV2, the J gene TRBJ2-2; D possibly corresponds to TRBD1 (6 bases). Trimming took 6 bases from V and 3 from J, leaving 11 bases between them. CDR1 is SNHLY and CDR2 is FYNNEI in the germline V gene. The CDR3 extends over 14 amino acids.

In its sample, this clone was seen a few times. The chain has TRBV27 and TRBJ1-1; the D gene is possibly TRBD1 (5 bases). V was pared by 5 bases and J by 0 bases, with 16 bases between. Germline assignment: CDR1 MNHEY and CDR2 SMNVEV (reference sequence). The CDR3 totals 16 residues. The CDR3 region is CASSPQGGRMNTEAFF. The CDR3 bases are TGTGCCAGCAGTCCTCAGGGAGGGAGAATGAACACTGAAGCTTTCTTT.

The rearrangement uses TRBV9 and TRBJ2-5, with TRBD1 matching over 8 bases. CDR1 SGDLS and CDR2 YYNGEE come from the germline V gene. Germline trimming cut 0 bases from V and 6 bases from J; bases unmatched to any gene: 7. The CDR3 contains 15 residues. The CDR3 DNA sequence: TGTGCCAGCAGCGTAGGGGCAGGGGGCGTGAAGACCCAGTACTTC. It translates to CASSVGAGGVKTQYF.

This rearrangement joins TRBV11-3 to TRBJ2-2; 9 bases align to TRBD2. This CDR3 has 17 residues. J lost 0 bases, V lost 5 bases, and 7 bases had no gene match. The germline V gene has CDR1 SGHNT and CDR2 YENEEA. DNA for the CDR3: TGTGCCAGCAGCCACCCAGCGGGGGGTTCGAACACCGGGGAGCTGTTTTTT. Translation gives CASSHPAGGSNTGELFF.

This clone is classed as medium-sized. The chain is built from TRBV7-9 and TRBJ1-3; D unresolved. Germline V gene sequence: CDR1 SEHNR, CDR2 FQNEAQ (reference sequence). V dropped 5 bases and J dropped 4 bases, with 18 bases sitting between them. This CDR3 is 16 amino acids long. The CDR3 nucleotides read TGTGCCAGCAGCCCCCACGGGGAGGAGGCGGGAAACACCATATATTTT. It specifies CASSPHGEEAGNTIYF.

This chain connects TRBV9 to TRBJ2-3, with 7 positions matching TRBD2. Unmatched junction bases numbered 6, after V lost 8 bases and J lost 0 bases. Looked up from germline, CDR1 is SGDLS and CDR2 is YYNGEE. There are 14 residues in the CDR3. CDR3 loop: CASGAGTSTDTQYF. Written as DNA, the CDR3 is TGTGCCAGTGGAGCGGGGACTAGCACAGATACGCAGTATTTT.

The V gene is TRBV18, the J gene TRBJ1-2; D remains ambiguous. CDR3 length equals 15 residues. Looked up from germline, CDR1 is KGHSH and CDR2 is LQKENI. V was cut by 3 bases and J by 3 bases, with 14 bases left in between. The CDR3 DNA sequence: TGTGCCAGCTCACCCCCACGGGGTCCAGACTATGGCTACACCTTC. This gives the protein CASSPPRGPDYGYTF.

This chain links TRBV6-6 with TRBJ1-1; D may be TRBD1 (6 bases). V shed 6 bases and J shed 11 bases, with 16 bases lying between them. The CDR3 covers 12 residues. Germline lookup yields CDR1 MNHNY and CDR2 SVGAGI (reference sequence). The CDR3, as DNA: TGTGCCAGCAGCGACACAGGGCTGCGGGCTTTCTTT. This codes for CASSDTGLRAFF.

The chain employs TRBV9 and TRBJ2-3, with D possibly matching TRBD1 (5 bases). Germline V gene lookup returns CDR1 SGDLS and CDR2 YYNGEE. Trimming took 0 bases from V and 4 from J, leaving 15 bases between them. This CDR3 region has 16 residues. CDR3 in amino acids: CASSVESTGPPDTQYF. The CDR3 DNA follows: TGTGCCAGCAGCGTAGAATCAACAGGTCCTCCAGATACGCAGTATTTT.

The chain couples TRBV6-1 to TRBJ2-7; 7 bases are shared with TRBD1. J gave up 9 bases and V 3 bases, and 8 bases lay outside the gene matches. The germline V gene encodes CDR1 MNHNS and CDR2 SASEGT. The CDR3 loop spans 13 amino acids. The CDR3 here is CASSDGDSQGQYV. The CDR3 DNA reads as TGTGCCAGCAGTGATGGGGACAGTCAAGGGCAGTACGTC.

This clone was recorded a few times. The chain recombines TRBV5-1 with TRBJ2-7; 7 positions agree with TRBD1. This CDR3 spans 15 amino acids. Per the germline V gene, CDR1 is SGHRS and CDR2 is YFSETQ. Trimming took 4 bases from V and 3 from J; bases not matched to a gene: 10. CDR3 in DNA: TGCGCCAGCAGCGGGACAGCCGCTGATTACTACGAGCAGTACTTC. It yields the protein CASSGTAADYYEQYF.

This clone showed up just a few times. The chain is built from TRBV25-1 and TRBJ1-2; D gene ambiguous. There are 13 residues in the CDR3. CDR1 is MGHDK, CDR2 SYGVNS, per germline. V lost 4 bases and J lost 2, with 8 bases in between. CDR3: CASSGFRNYGYTF. The CDR3 DNA reads TGTGCCAGCAGTGGTTTCCGGAACTATGGCTACACCTTC.

The chain links TRBV2 to TRBJ1-3; D is perhaps TRBD1 (6 bases). The CDR3 has 13 amino acids. V was cut by 10 bases and J by 3 bases, with 13 bases left in between. CDR1 is SNHLY, CDR2 FYNNEI, per germline. In DNA form, the CDR3 reads TGTGCCAAGAGCCCGACAGGTGGAAACACCATATATTTT. Translation gives CAKSPTGGNTIYF.

This clone was observed a single time. V and J are TRBV9 and TRBJ1-6; D gene uncertain. CDR3 length equals 13 residues. Per the germline V gene, CDR1 is SGDLS and CDR2 is YYNGEE. Trimming left V 0 bases short and J 10 bases short, with 8 bases between. This chain's CDR3 is CASSVGEGSPLHF. CDR3 nucleotides: TGTGCCAGCAGCGTAGGCGAGGGCTCACCCCTCCACTTT.

The chain employs TRBV5-1 and TRBJ2-1, with TRBD1 matching 10 bases. Germline V gives CDR1 SGHRS, CDR2 YFSETQ. V shed 0 bases and J 8 bases; nucleotides not matched to a gene: 8. This CDR3 is 16 amino acids long. This CDR3 is CASSLGPGTGVDEQFF. The CDR3, as DNA: TGCGCCAGCAGCTTGGGGCCTGGGACAGGGGTTGATGAGCAGTTCTTC.

V gene TRBV5-6 combines with J gene TRBJ1-2; 7 positions match TRBD1. The CDR3 runs 14 residues. Trimming cost V 4 bases and J 3 bases; bases outside gene matches: 6. Germline V gene lookup returns CDR1 SGHDT and CDR2 YYEEEE. In nucleotides, the CDR3 is TGTGCCAGCAGCGCAGGGACAGTTGACTATGGCTACACCTTC. This codes for CASSAGTVDYGYTF.

V usage is TRBV4-1 and J usage is TRBJ1-5; D is uncertain. Germline V gene data show CDR1 as MGHRA and CDR2 as YSYEKL. The CDR3 has 17 amino acids. V was trimmed by 0 bases and J by 6 bases, leaving 18 bases between them. The CDR3 bases are TGCGCCAGCAGCCAAGATCGGAAAGGGAGGGATAGTCAGCCCCAGCATTTT. Translating it yields CASSQDRKGRDSQPQHF.

The chain employs TRBV5-1 and TRBJ1-2, with 9 bases matching TRBD1. The trim removed 4 bases at V and 6 bases at J, leaving 10 bases unmatched. Germline CDR1 SGHRS, CDR2 YFSETQ. CDR3 length: 15 amino acids. The CDR3 loop reads CASSNVNRQGDGYTF. The CDR3 coding sequence is TGCGCCAGCAGCAATGTGAATCGACAGGGGGATGGCTACACCTTC.

A note on this clone: The same CDR3 also results from other DNA sequences found in this sample. The chain has TRBV27 and TRBJ1-1; no definite D call. Germline CDR1 and CDR2: MNHEY and SMNVEV (reference sequence). V dropped 5 bases and J dropped 5 bases, with 12 bases sitting between them. CDR3 size: 13 residues. CDR3 protein: CASSLGRGTEAFF. CDR3 DNA: TGTGCCAGCAGTCTCGGGCGCGGGACTGAAGCTTTCTTT.

The J gene is TRBJ2-2, the V gene TRBV9, with 7 bases lining up with TRBD1. Per germline, CDR1 SGDLS and CDR2 YYNGEE. CDR3 size: 15 residues. V lost 4 bases and J lost 4; bases outside the gene matches: 7. DNA for the CDR3: TGTGCCAGCAGCCCGGCTCCAGGGGGCACCGGGGAGCTGTTTTTT. Translating it yields CASSPAPGGTGELFF. Full variable domain (missing parts from reference TRBV9 and TRBJ2-2): DSGVTQTPKHLITATGQRVTLRCSPRSGDLSVYWYQQSLDQGLQFLIQYYNGEERAKGNILERFSAQQFPDLHSELNLSSLELGDSALYFCASSPAPGGTGELFFGEGSRLTVL.

This chain joins TRBV5-1 and TRBJ1-2, with TRBD1 identical over 7 bases. The trim removed 0 bases at V and 7 bases at J, leaving 9 bases unmatched. This CDR3 is built from 15 residues. Germline CDR1 and CDR2: SGHRS and YFSETQ. CDR3 residues: CASSLEVSGGRGYTF. The CDR3, as DNA: TGCGCCAGCAGCTTGGAGGTGTCAGGGGGTCGTGGCTACACCTTC.